The 2 T cell receptor beta chains presented below share a single source sample, sequenced in a study of identical twins. MiXCR was run by TCRdb on the 5' RACE reads, yielding one entry per CDR3 protein. The table has roughly 1,500,000 distinct CDR3 sequences, around a third seen once. The sequencing input was cord blood. The receptors were gathered from a newborn girl in good health.

This clonotype was found a few times. The chain couples TRBV5-1 to TRBJ2-7; D is uncertain. The V end was cut by 1 base, the J end by 3 bases, with 20 bases between. This CDR3 region has 17 residues. CDR1 is SGHRS, CDR2 YFSETQ, per germline. The CDR3 DNA is TGCGCCAGCAGCTTGTACTCCCCCGGAAAGAATTTCTACGAGCAGTACTTC. Amino acids: CASSLYSPGKNFYEQYF.

A single count supports this clonotype. The V and J genes are TRBV6-5 and TRBJ2-1; maybe TRBD2 (5 bases). Germline V lookup: CDR1 MNHEY, CDR2 SVGAGI. Between the trimmed V and J ends, which lost 0 bases and 0 bases, there was a span of 9 bases. The CDR3 is 16 amino acids. CDR3 in amino acids: CASSYSVGSSYNEQFF. CDR3 DNA: TGTGCCAGCAGTTACTCAGTGGGGAGCTCCTACAATGAGCAGTTCTTC.